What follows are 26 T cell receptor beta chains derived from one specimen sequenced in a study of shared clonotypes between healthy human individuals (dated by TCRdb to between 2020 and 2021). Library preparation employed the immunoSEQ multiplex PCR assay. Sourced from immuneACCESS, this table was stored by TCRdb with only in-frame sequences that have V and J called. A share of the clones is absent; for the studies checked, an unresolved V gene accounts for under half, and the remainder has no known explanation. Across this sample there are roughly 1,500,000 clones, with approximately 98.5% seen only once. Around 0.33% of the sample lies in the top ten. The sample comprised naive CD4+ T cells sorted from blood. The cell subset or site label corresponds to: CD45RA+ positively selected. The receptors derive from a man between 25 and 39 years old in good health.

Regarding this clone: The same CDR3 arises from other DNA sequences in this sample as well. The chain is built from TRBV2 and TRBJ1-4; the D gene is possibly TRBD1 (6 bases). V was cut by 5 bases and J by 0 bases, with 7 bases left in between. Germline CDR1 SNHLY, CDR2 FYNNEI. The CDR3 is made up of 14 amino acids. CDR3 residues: CASSRQATNEKLFF. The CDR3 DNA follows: TGTGCCAGCAGTCGACAGGCAACTAATGAAAAACTGTTTTTT.

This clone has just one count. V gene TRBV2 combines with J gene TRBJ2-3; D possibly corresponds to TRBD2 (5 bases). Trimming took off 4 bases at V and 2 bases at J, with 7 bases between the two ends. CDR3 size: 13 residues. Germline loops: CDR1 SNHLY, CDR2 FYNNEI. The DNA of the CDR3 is TGTGCCAGCAGTGTACGGGACACAGATACGCAGTATTTT. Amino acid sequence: CASSVRDTDTQYF. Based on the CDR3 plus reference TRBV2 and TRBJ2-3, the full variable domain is EPEVTQTPSHQVTQMGQEVILRCVPISNHLYFYWYRQILGQKVEFLVSFYNNEISEKSEIFDDQFSVERPDGSNFTLKIRSTKLEDSAMYFCASSVRDTDTQYFGPGTRLTVL.

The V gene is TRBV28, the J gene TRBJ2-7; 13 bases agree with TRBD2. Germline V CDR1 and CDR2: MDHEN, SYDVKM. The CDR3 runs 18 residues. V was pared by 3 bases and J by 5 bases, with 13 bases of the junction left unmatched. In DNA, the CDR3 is TGTGCCAGCAGTTTCCGACCGGGACTAGCGGGAAGTATCGACGAGCAGTACTTC. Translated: CASSFRPGLAGSIDEQYF. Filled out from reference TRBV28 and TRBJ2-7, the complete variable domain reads DVKVTQSSRYLVKRTGEKVFLECVQDMDHENMFWYRQDPGLGLRLIYFSYDVKMKEKGDIPEGYSVSREKKERFSLILESASTNQTSMYLCASSFRPGLAGSIDEQYFGPGTRLTVT.

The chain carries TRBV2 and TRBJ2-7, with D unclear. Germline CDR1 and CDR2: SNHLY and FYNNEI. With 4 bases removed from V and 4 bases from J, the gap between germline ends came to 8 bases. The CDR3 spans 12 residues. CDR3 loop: CASSGQDYEQYF. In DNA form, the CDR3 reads TGTGCCAGCAGTGGGCAGGATTACGAGCAGTACTTC.

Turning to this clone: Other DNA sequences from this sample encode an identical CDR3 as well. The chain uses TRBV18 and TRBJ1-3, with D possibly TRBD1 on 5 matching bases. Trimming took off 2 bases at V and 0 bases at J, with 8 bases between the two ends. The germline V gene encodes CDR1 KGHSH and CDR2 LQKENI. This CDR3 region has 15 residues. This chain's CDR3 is CASSPITGSGNTIYF. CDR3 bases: TGTGCCAGCTCACCAATAACAGGCTCTGGAAACACCATATATTTT.

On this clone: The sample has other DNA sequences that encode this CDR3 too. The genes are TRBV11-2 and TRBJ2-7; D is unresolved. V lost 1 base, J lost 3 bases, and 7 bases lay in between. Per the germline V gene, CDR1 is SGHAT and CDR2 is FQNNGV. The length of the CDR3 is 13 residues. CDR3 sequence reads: CASSLGQNYEQYF. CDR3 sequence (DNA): TGTGCCAGCAGCTTAGGCCAGAACTACGAGCAGTACTTC.

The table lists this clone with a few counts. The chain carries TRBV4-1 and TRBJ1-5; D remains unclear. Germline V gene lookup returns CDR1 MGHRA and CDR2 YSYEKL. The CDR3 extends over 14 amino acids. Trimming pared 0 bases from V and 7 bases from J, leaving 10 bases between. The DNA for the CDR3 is TGCGCCAGCAGCCAAGATTTTCCGGGGCAGCCCCAGCATTTT. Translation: CASSQDFPGQPQHF.

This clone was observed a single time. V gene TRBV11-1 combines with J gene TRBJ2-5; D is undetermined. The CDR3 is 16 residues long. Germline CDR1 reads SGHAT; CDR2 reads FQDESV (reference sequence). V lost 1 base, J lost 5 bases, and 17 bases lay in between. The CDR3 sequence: CASSLVQLNPLETQYF. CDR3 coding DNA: TGTGCCAGCAGCTTAGTGCAGCTAAACCCTCTTGAGACCCAGTACTTC.

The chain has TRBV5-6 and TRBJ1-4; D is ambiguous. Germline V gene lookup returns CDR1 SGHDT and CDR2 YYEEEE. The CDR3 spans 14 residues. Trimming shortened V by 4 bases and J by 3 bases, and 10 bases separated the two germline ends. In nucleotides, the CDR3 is TGTGCCAGCAGCCTAGGGTTACCTAATGAAAAACTGTTTTTT. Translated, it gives CASSLGLPNEKLFF.

The CDR3 loop is CASSPQSSANTGELFF. In nucleotides, the CDR3 is TGTGCCAGCTCACCACAGAGTAGCGCGAACACCGGGGAGCTGTTTTTT. This chain joins TRBV18 and TRBJ2-2, with D possibly being TRBD2 (5 bases). The CDR3 sequence is 16 residues long. Germline V lookup: CDR1 KGHSH, CDR2 LQKENI. V lost 1 base and J lost 0, with 9 bases in between.

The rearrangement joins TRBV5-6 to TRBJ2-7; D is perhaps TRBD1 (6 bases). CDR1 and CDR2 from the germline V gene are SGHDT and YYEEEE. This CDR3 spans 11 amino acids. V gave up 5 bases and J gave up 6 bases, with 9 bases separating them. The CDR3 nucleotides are TGTGCCAGCAGACGGGACATCGAGCAGTACTTC. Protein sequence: CASRRDIEQYF.

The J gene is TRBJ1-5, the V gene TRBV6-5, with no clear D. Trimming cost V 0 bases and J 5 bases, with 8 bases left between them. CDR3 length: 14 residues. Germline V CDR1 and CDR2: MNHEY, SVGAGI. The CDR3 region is CASSYSSYDQPQHF. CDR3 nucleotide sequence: TGTGCCAGCAGTTACTCGTCCTACGATCAGCCCCAGCATTTT.

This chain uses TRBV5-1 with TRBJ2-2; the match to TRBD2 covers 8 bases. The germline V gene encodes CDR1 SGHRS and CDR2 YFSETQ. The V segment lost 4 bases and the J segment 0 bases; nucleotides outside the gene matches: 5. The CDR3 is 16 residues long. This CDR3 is CASSTKAGANTGELFF. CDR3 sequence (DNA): TGCGCCAGCAGCACGAAAGCGGGAGCGAACACCGGGGAGCTGTTTTTT.

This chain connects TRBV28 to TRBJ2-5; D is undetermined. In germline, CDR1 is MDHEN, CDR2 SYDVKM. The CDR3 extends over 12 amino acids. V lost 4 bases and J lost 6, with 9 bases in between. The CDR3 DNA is TGTGCCAGCAGTTCCCCCAGCCAGACCCAGTACTTC. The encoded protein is CASSSPSQTQYF.

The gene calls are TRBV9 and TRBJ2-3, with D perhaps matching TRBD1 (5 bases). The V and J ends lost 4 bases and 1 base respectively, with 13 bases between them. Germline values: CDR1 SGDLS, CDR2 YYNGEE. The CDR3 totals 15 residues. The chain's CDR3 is CASSSRVVGTDTQYF. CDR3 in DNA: TGTGCCAGCAGCTCCAGGGTAGTGGGCACAGATACGCAGTATTTT.

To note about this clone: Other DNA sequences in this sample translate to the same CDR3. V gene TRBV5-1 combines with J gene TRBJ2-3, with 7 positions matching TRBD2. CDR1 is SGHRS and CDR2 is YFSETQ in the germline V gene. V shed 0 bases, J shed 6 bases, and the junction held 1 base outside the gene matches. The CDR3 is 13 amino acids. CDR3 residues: CASSLVLADTQYF. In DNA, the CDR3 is TGCGCCAGCAGCTTGGTACTAGCGGATACGCAGTATTTT.

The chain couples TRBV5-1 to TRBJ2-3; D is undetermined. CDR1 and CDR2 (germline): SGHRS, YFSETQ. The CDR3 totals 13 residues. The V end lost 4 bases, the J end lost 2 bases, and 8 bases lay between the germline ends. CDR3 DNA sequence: TGCGCCAGCAGCCGAGCTCCCACAGATACGCAGTATTTT. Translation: CASSRAPTDTQYF.

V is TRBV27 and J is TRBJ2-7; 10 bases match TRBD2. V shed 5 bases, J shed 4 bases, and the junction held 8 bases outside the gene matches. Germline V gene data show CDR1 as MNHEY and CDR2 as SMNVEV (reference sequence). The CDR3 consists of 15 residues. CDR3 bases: TGTGCCAGCAGTGATAGGACTAGCGGTCTTTACGAGCAGTACTTC. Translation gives CASSDRTSGLYEQYF.

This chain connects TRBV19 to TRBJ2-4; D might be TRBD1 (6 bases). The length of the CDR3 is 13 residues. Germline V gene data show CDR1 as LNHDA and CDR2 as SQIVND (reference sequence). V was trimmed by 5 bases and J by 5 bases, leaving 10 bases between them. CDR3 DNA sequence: TGTGCCAGTAGTTCTGGACAGCAAAACATTCAGTACTTC. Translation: CASSSGQQNIQYF.

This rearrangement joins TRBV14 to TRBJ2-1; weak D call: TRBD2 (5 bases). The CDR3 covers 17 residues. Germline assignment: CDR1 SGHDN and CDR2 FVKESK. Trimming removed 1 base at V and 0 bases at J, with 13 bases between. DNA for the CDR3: TGTGCCAGCAGCCAAGGGTCTAGCTTCGGCTCCTACAATGAGCAGTTCTTC. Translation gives CASSQGSSFGSYNEQFF.

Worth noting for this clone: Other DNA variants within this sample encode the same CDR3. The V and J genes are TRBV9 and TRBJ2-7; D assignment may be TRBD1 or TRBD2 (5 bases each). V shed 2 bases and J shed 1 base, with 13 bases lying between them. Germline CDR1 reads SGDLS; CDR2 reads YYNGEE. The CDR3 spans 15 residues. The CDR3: CASSVASGPSYEQYF. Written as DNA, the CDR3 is TGTGCCAGCAGCGTTGCATCGGGACCTTCCTACGAGCAGTACTTC.

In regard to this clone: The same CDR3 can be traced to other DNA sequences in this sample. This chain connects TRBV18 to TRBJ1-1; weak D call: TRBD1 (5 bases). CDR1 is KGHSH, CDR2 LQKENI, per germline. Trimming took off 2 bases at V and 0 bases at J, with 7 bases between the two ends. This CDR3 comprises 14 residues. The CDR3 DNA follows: TGTGCCAGCTCACCAGGGACTATGAACACTGAAGCTTTCTTT. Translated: CASSPGTMNTEAFF.

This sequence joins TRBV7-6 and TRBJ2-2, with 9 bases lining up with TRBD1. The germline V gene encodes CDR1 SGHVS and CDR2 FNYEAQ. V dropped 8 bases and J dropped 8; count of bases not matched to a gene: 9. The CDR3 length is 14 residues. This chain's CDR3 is CASAQGAELGELFF. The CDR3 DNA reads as TGTGCCAGCGCACAGGGGGCGGAACTGGGGGAGCTGTTTTTT.

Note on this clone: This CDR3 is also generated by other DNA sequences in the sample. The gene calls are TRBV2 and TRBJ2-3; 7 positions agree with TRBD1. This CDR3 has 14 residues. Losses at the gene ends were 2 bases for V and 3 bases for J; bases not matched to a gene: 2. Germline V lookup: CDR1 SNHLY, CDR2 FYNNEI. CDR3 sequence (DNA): TGTGCCAGCAGTGAAAGACAGGGAACAGATACGCAGTATTTT. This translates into CASSERQGTDTQYF.

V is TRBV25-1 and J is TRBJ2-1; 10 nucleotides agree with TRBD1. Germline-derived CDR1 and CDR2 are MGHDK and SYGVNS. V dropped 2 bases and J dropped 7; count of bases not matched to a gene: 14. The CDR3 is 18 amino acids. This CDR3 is CASSEPTLGTGARNEQFF. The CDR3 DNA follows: TGTGCCAGCAGTGAACCAACCCTCGGGACAGGGGCCCGGAATGAGCAGTTCTTC.

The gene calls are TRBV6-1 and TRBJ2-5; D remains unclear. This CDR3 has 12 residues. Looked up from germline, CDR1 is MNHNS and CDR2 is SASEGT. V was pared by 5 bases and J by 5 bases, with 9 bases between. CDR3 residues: CASSHVGETQYF. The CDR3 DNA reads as TGTGCCAGCAGTCACGTAGGGGAGACCCAGTACTTC.